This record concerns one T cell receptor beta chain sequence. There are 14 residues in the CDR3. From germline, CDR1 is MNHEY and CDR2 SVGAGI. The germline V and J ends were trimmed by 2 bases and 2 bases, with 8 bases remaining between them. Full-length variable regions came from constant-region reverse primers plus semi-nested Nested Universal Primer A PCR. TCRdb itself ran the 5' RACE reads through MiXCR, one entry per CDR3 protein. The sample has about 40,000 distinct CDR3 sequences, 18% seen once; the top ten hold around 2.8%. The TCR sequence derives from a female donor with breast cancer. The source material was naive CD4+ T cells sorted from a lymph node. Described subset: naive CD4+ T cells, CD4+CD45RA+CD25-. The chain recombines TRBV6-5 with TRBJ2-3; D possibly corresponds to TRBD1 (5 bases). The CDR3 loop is CASSYDSTTDTQYF. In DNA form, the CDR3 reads TGTGCCAGCAGTTACGACAGCACCACAGATACGCAGTATTTT.